This section outlines one TCR beta chain sequence together with its context. This CDR3 region has 15 residues. Germline V gene lookup returns CDR1 MNHEY and CDR2 SMNVEV (reference sequence). Trimming at V came to 4 bases and at J to 2 bases, leaving 4 bases not matched to a gene. The data derive from a study of blood T cell repertoires in COVID-19. Study-wide background: Whether acute or convalescent, the COVID-19 samples came from the United States, Italy and Spain. Sources were T cells, B-cell-depleted T cells, or PBMCs; the material itself was cDNA or gDNA.

Produced via immunoSEQ multiplex PCR; TCRdb's table is partial and in-frame only. The data show approximately 140,000 clones, with around 80% seen just once and 15% held by the top ten. The sequenced sample was peripheral blood. The J gene is TRBJ1-4, the V gene TRBV27; TRBD1 matches at 7 bases. The receptor's source is a human donor with acute or convalescent COVID-19. The donor label of this sample is uncertain. This CDR3 reads CASSSPGQTNEKLFF. The CDR3 DNA reads as TGTGCCAGCAGTTCCCCGGGACAGACTAATGAAAAACTGTTTTTT.